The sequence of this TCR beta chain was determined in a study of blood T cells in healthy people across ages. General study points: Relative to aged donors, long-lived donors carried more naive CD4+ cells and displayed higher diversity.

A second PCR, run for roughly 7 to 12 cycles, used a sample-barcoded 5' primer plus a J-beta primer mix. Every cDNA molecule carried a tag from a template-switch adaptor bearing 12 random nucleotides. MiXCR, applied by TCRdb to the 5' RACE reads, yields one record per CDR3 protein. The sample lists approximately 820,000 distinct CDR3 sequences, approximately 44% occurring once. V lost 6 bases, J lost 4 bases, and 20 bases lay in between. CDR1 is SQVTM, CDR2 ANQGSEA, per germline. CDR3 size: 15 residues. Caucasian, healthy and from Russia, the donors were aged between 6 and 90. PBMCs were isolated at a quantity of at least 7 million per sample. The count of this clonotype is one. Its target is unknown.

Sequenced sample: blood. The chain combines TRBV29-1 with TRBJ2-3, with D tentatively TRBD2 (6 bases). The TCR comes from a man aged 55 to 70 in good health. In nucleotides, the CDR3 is TGCAGCGTCGATTCGGAGGGCCTAGGTGCAGATACGCAGTATTTT. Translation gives CSVDSEGLGADTQYF.